This T cell receptor (beta chain) was retrieved from a study of blood T cell repertoires in COVID-19. Study summary: Researchers got acute and convalescent COVID-19 samples from the United States, Italy and Spain.

The CDR3 is 16 amino acids. With 4 bases removed from V and 4 bases from J, the gap between germline ends came to 19 bases. The germline V gene encodes CDR1 MGHRA and CDR2 YSYEKL. Measured with immunoSEQ multiplex PCR; TCRdb has only the in-frame clones, and not every one. The sample holds about 530,000 clones, 85% to 90% seen once. The rearrangement uses TRBV4-1 and TRBJ1-1; D uncertain. Material for sequencing was peripheral blood. The origin of this receptor is a woman aged 45-60 years with COVID-19, enrolled during active disease. The CDR3: CASSRAGPNPGTEAFF. The CDR3 bases are TGCGCCAGCAGCCGAGCGGGCCCAAACCCGGGCACTGAAGCTTTCTTT.